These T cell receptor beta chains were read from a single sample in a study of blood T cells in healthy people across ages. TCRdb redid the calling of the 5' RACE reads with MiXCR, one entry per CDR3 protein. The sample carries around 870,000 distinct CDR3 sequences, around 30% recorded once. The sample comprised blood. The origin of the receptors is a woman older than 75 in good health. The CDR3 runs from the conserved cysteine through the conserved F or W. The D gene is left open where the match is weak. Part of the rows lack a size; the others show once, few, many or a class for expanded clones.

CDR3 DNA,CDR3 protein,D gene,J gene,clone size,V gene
TGTGCCAGCAGTTACTCTAGCCCCAATATACAAGAGACCCAGTACTTC,CASSYSSPNIQETQYF,NA,TRBJ2-5,many,TRBV6-5
TGCAGCGTGGAAGAGACCCCGGGACAGGGCCGAGAGACCCAGTACTTC,CSVEETPGQGRETQYF,TRBD1,TRBJ2-5,many,TRBV29-1
TGTGCTAGTGGCAATCTTCAGGGCGGGCAGTTCTTC,CASGNLQGGQFF,NA,TRBJ2-1,many,TRBV12-5
TGTCACAATGGGTGGGGATCGACCGGGGAGCTGTTTTTT,CHNGWGSTGELFF,NA,TRBJ2-2,NA,TRBV24-1
TGTGCCAGCAGTGAAGGAACAGGGGCCGGGGGCTATGAGCAGTTCTTC,CASSEGTGAGGYEQFF,NA,TRBJ2-1,few,TRBV2
TGTGCCAGCAAGATTAGTTACATAAAAGAGACCCAGTACTTC,CASKISYIKETQYF,NA,TRBJ2-5,many,TRBV2
TGCAGGGCTAGAGGAGGAAACTATGGCTACACCTTC,CRARGGNYGYTF,NA,TRBJ1-2,NA,TRBV20-1
TGTGCCAGCTCCTGGGGCTCTCCCCTAAGCACAGATGTGGAATATTTT,CASSWGSPLSTDVEYF,NA,TRBJ2-3,NA,TRBV12-3/TRBV12-4
TGCAGCGTCAGGGACAGTGGTAATGAGCAGTTCTTC,CSVRDSGNEQFF,TRBD1,TRBJ2-1,NA,TRBV29-1
TGCGCCGGCAGCTTTAATCAAGAGACCCAGTACTTC,CAGSFNQETQYF,NA,TRBJ2-5,NA,TRBV5-1
TGTGCCAGCAGCCAAGATAGGCAGTTCTACGAGCAGTACTTC,CASSQDRQFYEQYF,NA,TRBJ2-7,many,TRBV3-1
TGCAGCGTTGGCCCTTTTGGGACTAAGAAAGAGACCCAGTACTTC,CSVGPFGTKKETQYF,TRBD2,TRBJ2-5,many,TRBV29-1
TGTGCCAGCAGCACACGCGCCGGTGGGCGATCGAACACCGGGGAGCTGTTTTTT,CASSTRAGGRSNTGELFF,NA,TRBJ2-2,few,TRBV7-9
TGCGCCAGCAGCTTCGGATCAGGGAGAGGTTACGAGCAGTACTTC,CASSFGSGRGYEQYF,NA,TRBJ2-7,many,TRBV5-1
TGTGCCAGCAGTGAATGGGGCTCTGGGGCCAACGTCCTGACTTTC,CASSEWGSGANVLTF,NA,TRBJ2-6,many,TRBV2
TGTGCCAGCAGCTTATTTGCTGCGACTGGGAATGAGCAGTTCTTC,CASSLFAATGNEQFF,NA,TRBJ2-1,many,TRBV7-2
TGCGCCAGCAGCCGCAACCGGGACAGTGAGCAGTTCTTC,CASSRNRDSEQFF,TRBD1,TRBJ2-1,many,TRBV5-1
TGTGCCAGCAGTTTAGAAGCCCAAGGAACCCAGTACTTC,CASSLEAQGTQYF,NA,TRBJ2-5,many,TRBV28
TGCAGTGCTCCCGCCCGAGCCAAAGAGACCCAGTACTTC,CSAPARAKETQYF,NA,TRBJ2-5,many,TRBV20-1
TGTGCCATCAGTGAGCCGGAGCGTGGCACTGAAGCTTTCTTT,CAISEPERGTEAFF,NA,TRBJ1-1,NA,TRBV10-3
TGTGCCAGCAGTGAAGAACAGGGGGCCTATGGCTACACCTTC,CASSEEQGAYGYTF,TRBD1,TRBJ1-2,many,TRBV6-1
TGTGCCAGCAGCTCTTTACCGGCCGGGGAGCTGTTTTTT,CASSSLPAGELFF,NA,TRBJ2-2,few,TRBV7-2
TGTGCCAGCAGTTACAGTATGGCTTATAGCAATCAGCCCCAGCATTTT,CASSYSMAYSNQPQHF,NA,TRBJ1-5,few,TRBV6-2/TRBV6-3
TGTGCCACCAGTGATTCCCTGACTAGCGGGAACTACAATGAGCAGTTCTTC,CATSDSLTSGNYNEQFF,TRBD2,TRBJ2-1,many,TRBV24-1
TGTGCCAGCAGCTTGACAGGGAATGGGTCACCCCTCCACTTT,CASSLTGNGSPLHF,TRBD1,TRBJ1-6,many,TRBV11-2
TGCAGTGCCCCGGCGTTTCTGACAGGGGGTTCTGGCTACACCTTC,CSAPAFLTGGSGYTF,TRBD1,TRBJ1-2,NA,TRBV20-1
TGCGCCAGCAGCCTACACCCAGATCAGGGAACCGAAGCTTTCTTT,CASSLHPDQGTEAFF,NA,TRBJ1-1,few,TRBV5-1
TGTGCCAGCAGCTTAGTCCGAATCTCTGGGGCCAACGTCCTGACTTTC,CASSLVRISGANVLTF,NA,TRBJ2-6,many,TRBV13
TGTGCCAGCAGCCAGTCAGAAACCGGGGAGCTGTTTTTT,CASSQSETGELFF,NA,TRBJ2-2,NA,TRBV3-1
TGTGCCAGCAGCTCCCAAGGGGCAGTGAATGAAAAACTGTTTTTT,CASSSQGAVNEKLFF,NA,TRBJ1-4,many,TRBV7-2
TGTGCCAGCAGCTTCCGGGACAGGGGGCCCGAGCAGTACTTC,CASSFRDRGPEQYF,TRBD1,TRBJ2-7,NA,TRBV7-2
TGTGCCAGCAGAATCAGGGCGGCAGAGACCCAGTACTTC,CASRIRAAETQYF,NA,TRBJ2-5,many,TRBV12-3/TRBV12-4
TGTGCCAGCAGCCCCTCTGGGGGGCCGGGTGAGCAGTTCTTC,CASSPSGGPGEQFF,NA,TRBJ2-1,NA,TRBV7-2
TGCGCCAGCAGCTTGCCCGGGACACATGATGCGAGCTATGGCTACACCTTC,CASSLPGTHDASYGYTF,NA,TRBJ1-2,NA,TRBV5-1
TGTGCCAGCAGCCCTAAAAAGGGTGTTAAGGGGCCGTCGAACACTGAAGCTTTCTTT,CASSPKKGVKGPSNTEAFF,NA,TRBJ1-1,NA,TRBV21-1
TGTGCCAGCAGCTTCACAGGGGGTTTGGAGACCCAGTACTTC,CASSFTGGLETQYF,TRBD1,TRBJ2-5,few,TRBV11-3
TGCGCCAGCAGCTTGGAGGCAGACTTACCCTACGAGCAGTACTTC,CASSLEADLPYEQYF,NA,TRBJ2-7,many,TRBV5-1
TGCGCCAGCAGCTTGGGGACCCAGGCCTCGAACTATGGCTACACCTTC,CASSLGTQASNYGYTF,NA,TRBJ1-2,many,TRBV5-1
TGCAGCGGCCTACTAGCGGGGGCTAACACCGGGGAGCTGTTTTTT,CSGLLAGANTGELFF,TRBD2,TRBJ2-2,NA,TRBV29-1
TGTGCCAGCAGCGCGGGCTCAAGCGGGCAGTACTTC,CASSAGSSGQYF,NA,TRBJ2-4,NA,TRBV7-2
TGTGCCAGCAGTTTCCGCCGGGACAGCAATCAGCCCCAGCATTTT,CASSFRRDSNQPQHF,NA,TRBJ1-5,many,TRBV27
TGTGCCAGCTCACCACCGAGAGATACGCAGTATTTT,CASSPPRDTQYF,NA,TRBJ2-3,NA,TRBV18
TGTGCCAGCAGCCAAGATTTGGAAGGGGCAGGACCTCAACATGGCTACACCTTC,CASSQDLEGAGPQHGYTF,NA,TRBJ1-2,NA,TRBV3-1
TGTGCCAGCAGTCCTAAAATTCGGAACAGGAGTCCCTACAATGAGCAGTACTTC,CASSPKIRNRSPYNEQYF,NA,TRBJ2-7,few,TRBV6-1
TGTGCCAGCAGTAGTCGGGGGGATACGCAGTATTTT,CASSSRGDTQYF,NA,TRBJ2-3,many,TRBV6-6
TGCGCCAGCAGCCAAGAAATCGGGGGGCCGCGTTACACCTTC,CASSQEIGGPRYTF,NA,TRBJ1-2,many,TRBV4-3
TGTGCCAGCAGCTTAGATCTTAGGGTGGGGGCTTTCTTT,CASSLDLRVGAFF,NA,TRBJ1-1,NA,TRBV11-2
TGTGCCAGCAGCTCGAGCGGGGGCAACACAGATACGCAGTATTTT,CASSSSGGNTDTQYF,TRBD2,TRBJ2-3,many,TRBV5-6